The T cell receptor (beta chain) described here comes from a study of blood T cell repertoires in COVID-19. For the study at large: From the United States, Italy and Spain came samples of acute and convalescent COVID-19. T cells, B-cell-depleted T cells, or PBMCs supplied cDNA or gDNA.

The CDR3 sequence is 13 residues long. Germline V gene lookup returns CDR1 MDHEN and CDR2 SYDVKM. Trimming removed 3 bases at V and 6 bases at J, with 9 bases between. The protocol was immunoSEQ multiplex PCR, while the TCRdb copy is restricted to in-frame clones and leaves out a portion. The data show 98,000 or so clones, with over 65% seen just once and about 1.8% held by the top ten. This receptor was identified in a woman between 40 and 55 years old with acute or convalescent COVID-19. The material sequenced was peripheral blood. V gene TRBV28 combines with J gene TRBJ1-5; no definite D call. The CDR3 loop is CASSFNGVQPQHF. The CDR3 region has the DNA TGTGCCAGCAGTTTCAACGGGGTTCAGCCCCAGCATTTT.